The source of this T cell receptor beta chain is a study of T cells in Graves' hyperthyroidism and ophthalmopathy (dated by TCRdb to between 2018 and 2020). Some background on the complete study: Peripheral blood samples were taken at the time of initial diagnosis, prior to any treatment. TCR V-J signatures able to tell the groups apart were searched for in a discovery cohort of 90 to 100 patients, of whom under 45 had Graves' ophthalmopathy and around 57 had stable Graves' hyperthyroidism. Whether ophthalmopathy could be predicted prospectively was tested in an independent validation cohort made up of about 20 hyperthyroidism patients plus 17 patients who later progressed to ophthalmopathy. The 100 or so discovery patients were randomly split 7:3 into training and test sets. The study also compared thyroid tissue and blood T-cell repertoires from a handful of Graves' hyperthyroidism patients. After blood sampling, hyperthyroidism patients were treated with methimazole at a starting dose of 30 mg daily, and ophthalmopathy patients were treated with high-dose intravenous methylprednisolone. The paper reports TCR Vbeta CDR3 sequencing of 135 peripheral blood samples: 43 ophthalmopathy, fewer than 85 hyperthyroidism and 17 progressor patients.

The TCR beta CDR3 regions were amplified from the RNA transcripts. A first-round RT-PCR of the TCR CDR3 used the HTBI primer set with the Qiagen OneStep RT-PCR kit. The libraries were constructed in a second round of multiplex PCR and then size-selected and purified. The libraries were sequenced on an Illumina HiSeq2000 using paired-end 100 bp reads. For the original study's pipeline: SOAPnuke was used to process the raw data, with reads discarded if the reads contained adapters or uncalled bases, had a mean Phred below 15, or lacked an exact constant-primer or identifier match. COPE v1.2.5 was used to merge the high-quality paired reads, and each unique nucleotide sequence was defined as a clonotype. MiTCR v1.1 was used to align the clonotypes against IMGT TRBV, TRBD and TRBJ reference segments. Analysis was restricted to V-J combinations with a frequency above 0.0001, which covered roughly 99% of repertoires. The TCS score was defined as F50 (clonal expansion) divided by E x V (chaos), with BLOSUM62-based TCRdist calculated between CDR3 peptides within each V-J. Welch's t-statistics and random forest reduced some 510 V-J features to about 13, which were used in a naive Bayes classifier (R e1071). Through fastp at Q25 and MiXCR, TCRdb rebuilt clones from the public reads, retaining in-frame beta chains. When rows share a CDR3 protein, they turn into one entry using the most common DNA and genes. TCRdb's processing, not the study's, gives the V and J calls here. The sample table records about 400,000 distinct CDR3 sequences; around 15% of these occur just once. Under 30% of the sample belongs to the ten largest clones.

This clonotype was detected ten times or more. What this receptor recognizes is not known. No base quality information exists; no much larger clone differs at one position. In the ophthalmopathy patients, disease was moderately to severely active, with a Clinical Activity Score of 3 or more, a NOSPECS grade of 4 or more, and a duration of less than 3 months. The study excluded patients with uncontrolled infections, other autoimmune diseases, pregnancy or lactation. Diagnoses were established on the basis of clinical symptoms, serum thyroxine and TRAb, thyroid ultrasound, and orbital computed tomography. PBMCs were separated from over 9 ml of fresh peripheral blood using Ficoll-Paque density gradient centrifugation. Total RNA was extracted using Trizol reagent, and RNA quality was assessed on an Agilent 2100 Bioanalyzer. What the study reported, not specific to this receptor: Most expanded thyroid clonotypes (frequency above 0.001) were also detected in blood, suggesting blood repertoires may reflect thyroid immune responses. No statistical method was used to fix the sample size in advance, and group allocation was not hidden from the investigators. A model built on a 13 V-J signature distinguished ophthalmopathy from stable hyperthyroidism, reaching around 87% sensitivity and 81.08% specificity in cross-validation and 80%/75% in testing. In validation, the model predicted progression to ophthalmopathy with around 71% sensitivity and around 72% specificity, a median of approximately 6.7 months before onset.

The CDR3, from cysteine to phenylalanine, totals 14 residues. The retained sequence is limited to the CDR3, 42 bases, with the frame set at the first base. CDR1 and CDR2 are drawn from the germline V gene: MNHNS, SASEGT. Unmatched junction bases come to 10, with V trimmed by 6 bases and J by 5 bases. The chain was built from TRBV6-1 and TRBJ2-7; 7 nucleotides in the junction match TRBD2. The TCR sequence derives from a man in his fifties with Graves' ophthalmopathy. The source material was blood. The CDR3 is CASRITSVWDEQYF. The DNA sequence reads TGTGCCAGCAGGATTACTAGCGTTTGGGACGAGCAGTACTTC.